These T cell receptor beta chains were read from a single sample in a study of blood T cell repertoires in COVID-19. Produced via immunoSEQ multiplex PCR; TCRdb's table is partial and in-frame only. The table includes 30,000 to 35,000 clones, around 86% detected once. Sequencing was performed on peripheral blood. Receptors originate from a man aged 65 to 79 with acute or convalescent COVID-19. The conserved cysteine and the conserved F or W are not part of the CDR3 here. Fields, in order: V gene, CDR3 protein.

V gene: TRBV30
CDR3 protein: AWRGRGDQPQH

V gene: TRBV6-5
CDR3 protein: ASSLFGQGDYGYT

V gene: TRBV11-2
CDR3 protein: ASRFYGGLNTEAF

V gene: TRBV18
CDR3 protein: ASSPLSSTDTQY

V gene: TRBV14
CDR3 protein: ASSQSGDEPQH

V gene: TRBV4-1
CDR3 protein: ASSQDLDSAGETGELF

V gene: TRBV4-3
CDR3 protein: ASSQGARGAYNEQF

V gene: TRBV6-5
CDR3 protein: ASSPRGTDTQY

V gene: TRBV18
CDR3 protein: ASSSWPQGRFSTNEKLF

V gene: TRBV2
CDR3 protein: ASSEALRWGQGYQPQH

V gene: TRBV21-1
CDR3 protein: ASSKDQRQGVGEQY

V gene: TRBV21-1
CDR3 protein: ASSTQETQY

V gene: TRBV5-6
CDR3 protein: ASSLPRGEQF

V gene: TRBV14
CDR3 protein: ASSQDFVLRHYTGELF

V gene: TRBV6-2/TRBV6-3
CDR3 protein: ASSHGGLAEILTDTQY

V gene: TRBV27
CDR3 protein: ASSSARVNEKLF

V gene: TRBV9
CDR3 protein: ASSPETSGNVGELF

V gene: TRBV29-1
CDR3 protein: SVGGQGRQPQH

V gene: TRBV3-1/TRBV3-2
CDR3 protein: ASSQDQVQGHTAF

V gene: TRBV6-6
CDR3 protein: ASRSPARDRCYEQY

V gene: TRBV2
CDR3 protein: ASRADRGQPQH

V gene: TRBV6-6
CDR3 protein: ASSPPGQGANYGYT

V gene: TRBV7-2
CDR3 protein: ASSLNRDEQY

V gene: TRBV30
CDR3 protein: AWLRTGGPEKLF

V gene: TRBV6-2/TRBV6-3
CDR3 protein: ASSGQGLEAQY

V gene: TRBV7-2
CDR3 protein: ASSFNGQETQY

V gene: TRBV10-3
CDR3 protein: AISDRGLDNYGYT

V gene: TRBV5-1
CDR3 protein: ASQAGQGGETQY

V gene: TRBV5-1
CDR3 protein: ASSLRGGTEAF

V gene: TRBV30
CDR3 protein: AWSHHSGKDNEQF

V gene: TRBV5-1
CDR3 protein: ASSFKGAGNEKLF

V gene: TRBV3-1/TRBV3-2
CDR3 protein: ASSQDRGRGYT

V gene: TRBV14
CDR3 protein: ASRSSGGNTEAF

V gene: TRBV7-2
CDR3 protein: ASSLITIRTGGFGYT